Presented here are 29 T cell receptor beta chains from one specimen sequenced in a study of CD8 T cells in Susac syndrome. Reverse transcription of roughly 0.45 to 1 ug RNA was performed with random hexamers. TCRdb reprocessed the immunoSEQ multiplex PCR reads with MiXCR, giving one entry per CDR3 protein. Here the sample spans some 130,000 distinct CDR3 sequences, about 94% being singletons. The specimen sequenced was CD4+ T cells from PBMCs. These receptors were obtained from a human donor with multiple sclerosis.

The chain joins TRBV3-1 to TRBJ2-2; 15 bases match TRBD2. Losses at the gene ends were 4 bases for V and 2 bases for J; bases not matched to a gene: 5. This CDR3 contains 18 residues. Looked up from germline, CDR1 is LGHDT and CDR2 is YNNKEL (reference sequence). The CDR3: CASSPPGLAGGNTGELFF. The DNA of the CDR3 is TGTGCCAGCAGCCCTCCGGGACTAGCGGGAGGCAACACCGGGGAGCTGTTTTTT.

CDR3: CASSSGGHGYTF. The DNA of the CDR3 is TGCGCCAGCTCCTCGGGAGGTCATGGCTACACCTTC. The rearrangement links TRBV5-1 to TRBJ1-2, with no clear D. V was pared by 7 bases and J by 6 bases, with 13 bases between. Germline lookup yields CDR1 SGHRS and CDR2 YFSETQ. This CDR3 spans 12 amino acids.

The chain uses TRBV15 and TRBJ2-1; D gene unclear. Germline loops: CDR1 LNHNV, CDR2 YYDKDF (reference sequence). The CDR3 sequence is 15 residues long. V was shortened by 4 bases and J by 4 bases, with 14 bases between the two germline ends. The chain's CDR3 is CATSTNFKLYNEQFF. The CDR3 nucleotides are TGTGCCACCAGCACTAACTTCAAGCTGTACAATGAGCAGTTCTTC.

The CDR3 spells CAWSPQGSTEAFF. In DNA form, the CDR3 reads TGTGCCTGGAGTCCCCAAGGATCCACTGAAGCTTTCTTT. The V call is TRBV30, the J call TRBJ1-1; D is uncertain. CDR1 and CDR2 from the germline V gene are GTSNPN and SVGIG (reference sequence). The CDR3 totals 13 residues. With 2 bases removed from V and 4 bases from J, the gap between germline ends came to 11 bases. The variable domain in full, with the rest retrieved from reference TRBV30 and TRBJ1-1, is SQTIHQWPATLVQPVGSPLSLECTVEGTSNPNLYWYRQAAGRGLQLLFYSVGIGQISSEVPQNLSASRPQDRQFILSSKKLLLSDSGFYLCAWSPQGSTEAFFGQGTRLTVV.

In DNA, the CDR3 is TGTGCCACCAGCAGAGATCTTGGGACAGGGAACACTGAAGCTTTCTTT. This translates into CATSRDLGTGNTEAFF. This chain links TRBV15 with TRBJ1-1; 8 nucleotides line up with TRBD1. The CDR3 is 16 amino acids. In germline, CDR1 is LNHNV, CDR2 YYDKDF (reference sequence). With 0 bases clipped from V and 1 base from J, the junction kept 4 bases outside the gene matches.

This clonotype has just one count. J is TRBJ1-2 and V is TRBV18; 8 nucleotides align to TRBD1. Germline CDR1 KGHSH, CDR2 LQKENI. With V trimmed by 5 bases and J by 3 bases, 5 bases remained unmatched. This CDR3 has 14 amino acids. This CDR3 is CASSKDREDYGYTF. In DNA, the CDR3 is TGTGCCAGCTCAAAGGACAGGGAGGACTATGGCTACACCTTC.

J is TRBJ1-2 and V is TRBV15, with a possible D match to TRBD1 (5 bases). CDR1 and CDR2 (germline): LNHNV, YYDKDF (reference sequence). The CDR3 loop spans 14 amino acids. Deletions cut 1 base from V and 2 bases from J, with 8 bases between. In nucleotides, the CDR3 is TGTGCCACCAGCAGAGTTGCAGGGAACTATGGCTACACCTTC. This gives the protein CATSRVAGNYGYTF. Based on the CDR3 plus reference TRBV15 and TRBJ1-2, the full variable domain is DAMVIQNPRYQVTQFGKPVTLSCSQTLNHNVMYWYQQKSSQAPKLLFHYYDKDFNNEADTPDNFQSRRPNTSFCFLDIRSPGLGDTAMYLCATSRVAGNYGYTFGSGTRLTVV.

The chain links TRBV4-2 to TRBJ2-3; 9 nucleotides match TRBD2. From germline, CDR1 is LGHNA and CDR2 YNFKEQ. CDR3 length: 19 amino acids. Losses at the gene ends were 0 bases for V and 0 bases for J; bases not matched to a gene: 10. CDR3 bases: TGTGCCAGCAGCCAAGATGGCGCGGGAGGGGGATCTAGCACAGATACGCAGTATTTT. The encoded protein is CASSQDGAGGGSSTDTQYF.

In this sample, this clonotype turned up once. The chain couples TRBV7-2 to TRBJ2-7; 14 bases match TRBD2. CDR1 is SGHTA and CDR2 is FQGNSA in the germline V gene. CDR3 length equals 15 residues. Losses at the gene ends were 5 bases for V and 9 bases for J; bases not matched to a gene: 9. The DNA for the CDR3 is TGTGCCAGCAGCCTCGGGACTAGCGGGAGATTATCGCAGTACTTC. Protein: CASSLGTSGRLSQYF.

Turning to this clonotype: A read error may produce the germline difference seen at one junction end. V and J are TRBV4-2 and TRBJ2-3, with D maybe TRBD2 (5 bases). The CDR3 extends over 14 amino acids. The germline CDR1 and CDR2 sequences are LGHNA and YNFKEQ. The CDR3 loop is CASSQGASRDTQYF. The DNA of the CDR3 is TGTGCCAGCAGCCAAGGGGCTAGCAGAGATACGCAGTATTTT.

The chain has TRBV6-6 and TRBJ2-5; D is undetermined. V gave up 4 bases and J gave up 2 bases, with 14 bases separating them. Germline loops: CDR1 MNHNY, CDR2 SVGAGI (reference sequence). The CDR3 loop spans 15 amino acids. This CDR3 is CASSSAFAAQETQYF. CDR3 nucleotide sequence: TGTGCCAGCAGTTCTGCCTTTGCTGCTCAAGAGACCCAGTACTTC.

The gene calls are TRBV3-1 and TRBJ2-3; D may be TRBD2 (5 bases). The CDR3 extends over 14 amino acids. Trimming removed 4 bases at V and 6 bases at J, with 14 bases between. CDR1 and CDR2 from the germline V gene are LGHDT and YNNKEL (reference sequence). This CDR3 is CASSRAAYWDTQYF. The CDR3 coding sequence is TGTGCCAGCAGCCGAGCGGCTTATTGGGATACGCAGTATTTT.

The chain uses TRBV5-1 and TRBJ2-5, with D possibly TRBD2 on 6 matching bases. The CDR3 is 16 residues long. CDR1 and CDR2 (germline): SGHRS, YFSETQ. V gave up 0 bases and J gave up 5 bases, with 17 bases separating them. CDR3 amino acids: CASSLGLQGRGETQYF. The CDR3 DNA reads TGCGCCAGCAGCTTGGGACTCCAGGGCCGGGGGGAGACCCAGTACTTC.

This clonotype has only a few counts. V gene TRBV11-2 combines with J gene TRBJ2-7; D unclear. This CDR3 spans 13 amino acids. Trimming pared 3 bases from V and 0 bases from J, leaving 6 bases between. CDR1 SGHAT and CDR2 FQNNGV come from the germline V gene. The CDR3 loop is CASSLGSSYEQYF. In DNA form, the CDR3 reads TGTGCCAGCAGCTTGGGTAGCTCCTACGAGCAGTACTTC.

The chain links TRBV5-6 to TRBJ2-3; 8 nucleotides align to TRBD2. CDR3 length: 17 residues. Losses at the gene ends were 5 bases for V and 2 bases for J; bases not matched to a gene: 13. The germline V gene has CDR1 SGHDT and CDR2 YYEEEE. CDR3 sequence (DNA): TGTGCCAGCAGATCTCGGGAGCGGGGGAGATTCACAGATACGCAGTATTTT. As protein: CASRSRERGRFTDTQYF. The variable domain in full, with the rest retrieved from reference TRBV5-6 and TRBJ2-3, is DAGVTQSPTHLIKTRGQQVTLRCSPKSGHDTVSWYQQALGQGPQFIFQYYEEEERQRGNFPDRFSGHQFPNYSSELNVNALLLGDSALYLCASRSRERGRFTDTQYFGPGTRLTVL.

This chain joins TRBV7-9 and TRBJ2-7; no definite D call. V lost 5 bases to trimming and J lost 0 bases, with 17 bases between them. Germline V gives CDR1 SEHNR, CDR2 FQNEAQ (reference sequence). This CDR3 comprises 16 residues. DNA of the CDR3: TGTGCCAGCAGCGACCCCGGGTCAGGCGACTCCTACGAGCAGTACTTC. This sequence encodes CASSDPGSGDSYEQYF.

The J gene is TRBJ2-1, the V gene TRBV7-6, with 7 bases that match TRBD1. In germline, CDR1 is SGHVS, CDR2 FNYEAQ. Trimming took 8 bases from V and 7 from J; bases not matched to a gene: 8. The CDR3 totals 13 residues. CDR3 residues: CASLNRGGNEQFF. In DNA form, the CDR3 reads TGTGCCAGCCTAAACAGGGGTGGGAATGAGCAGTTCTTC. The full variable domain, completed using reference TRBV7-6 and TRBJ2-1, is GAGVSQSPRYKVTKRGQDVALRCDPISGHVSLYWYRQALGQGPEFLTYFNYEAQQDKSGLPNDRFSAERPEGSISTLTIQRTEQRDSAMYRCASLNRGGNEQFFGPGTRLTVL.

V gene TRBV15 combines with J gene TRBJ1-4; possibly TRBD1 for D (6 bases). The CDR3 is 14 residues long. Trimming pared 0 bases from V and 6 bases from J, leaving 8 bases between. Looked up from germline, CDR1 is LNHNV and CDR2 is YYDKDF (reference sequence). The CDR3 sequence: CATSRERQDEKLFF. CDR3 DNA sequence: TGTGCCACCAGCAGAGAACGACAGGATGAAAAACTGTTTTTT.

V gene TRBV12-3 or TRBV12-4 combines with J gene TRBJ1-4, with TRBD1 identical over 9 bases. V lost 2 bases, J lost 8 bases, and 6 bases stayed unmatched. CDR3 length: 15 residues. Written as DNA, the CDR3 is TGTGCCAGCAGTTTAACGGGACAGGGAAACGAAAAACTGTTTTTT. This gives the protein CASSLTGQGNEKLFF.

The CDR3: CASSPVGWESGYTF. The CDR3 nucleotides are TGTGCCAGCAGCCCCGTGGGATGGGAGAGCGGCTACACCTTC. This sequence joins TRBV5-6 and TRBJ1-2, with no clear D. Germline-derived CDR1 and CDR2 are SGHDT and YYEEEE. Trimming removed 4 bases at V and 8 bases at J, with 18 bases between. This CDR3 region has 14 residues.

This clonotype was detected once. The chain couples TRBV5-4 to TRBJ2-5; D is uncertain. Germline V CDR1 and CDR2: SGHNT, YYREEE (reference sequence). V was cut by 1 base and J by 2 bases, with 12 bases left in between. The CDR3 sequence is 15 residues long. CDR3 loop: CASSLFGETQETQYF. CDR3 coding DNA: TGTGCCAGCAGCTTGTTTGGGGAAACTCAAGAGACCCAGTACTTC.

This chain links TRBV4-2 with TRBJ2-1; D is undetermined. The V end was cut by 0 bases, the J end by 3 bases, with 15 bases between. The CDR3 is made up of 17 amino acids. Germline CDR1 LGHNA, CDR2 YNFKEQ. CDR3 coding DNA: TGTGCCAGCAGCCAAGATGAGAAGTTTTACTACTACAATGAGCAGTTCTTC. It translates to CASSQDEKFYYYNEQFF.

The V call is TRBV29-1, the J call TRBJ2-1; D not resolved. V lost 2 bases, J lost 4 bases, and 6 bases lay in between. The CDR3 contains 12 residues. CDR1 is SQVTM, CDR2 ANQGSEA, per germline. CDR3 sequence reads: CSVETIYNEQFF. CDR3 coding DNA: TGCAGCGTTGAAACGATTTACAATGAGCAGTTCTTC.

The chain is built from TRBV7-2 and TRBJ1-1, with D unresolved. V lost 3 bases, J lost 4 bases, and 12 bases lay in between. CDR3 length: 14 amino acids. The germline V gene has CDR1 SGHTA and CDR2 FQGNSA. In DNA, the CDR3 is TGTGCCAGCAGCTTGGCTCTCGGGGTCACTGAAGCTTTCTTT. It is translated as CASSLALGVTEAFF.

J is TRBJ1-2 and V is TRBV5-1, with 8 bases matching TRBD1. V was clipped by 6 bases and J by 4 bases; unmatched bases: 17. The CDR3 loop spans 17 amino acids. Germline V CDR1 and CDR2: SGHRS, YFSETQ. CDR3 coding DNA: TGCGCCAGCACATCTTTTACCGGGACAGGAAAAGGCTATGGCTACACCTTC. The encoded protein is CASTSFTGTGKGYGYTF.

The chain has TRBV30 and TRBJ1-5; possibly TRBD1 for D (6 bases). CDR1 and CDR2 (germline): GTSNPN, SVGIG (reference sequence). The V end was cut by 0 bases, the J end by 6 bases, with 12 bases between. This CDR3 region has 14 residues. CDR3 nucleotide sequence: TGTGCCTGGAGTGTAGCAGGGGCGGGTCAGCCCCAGCATTTT. This encodes CAWSVAGAGQPQHF.

This sequence joins TRBV25-1 and TRBJ2-1; D remains ambiguous. Looked up from germline, CDR1 is MGHDK and CDR2 is SYGVNS. This CDR3 is built from 12 residues. Trimming pared 2 bases from V and 7 bases from J, leaving 6 bases between. CDR3 bases: TGTGCCAGCAGTGAAGCTTGGAATGAGCAGTTCTTC. Translation gives CASSEAWNEQFF.

V gene TRBV6-5 combines with J gene TRBJ1-5, with D possibly matching TRBD1 (5 bases). CDR1 and CDR2 from the germline V gene are MNHEY and SVGAGI. This CDR3 spans 15 amino acids. Trimming took 0 bases from V and 5 from J, leaving 11 bases between them. The CDR3 loop is CASSYSGLTDQPQHF. DNA of the CDR3: TGTGCCAGCAGTTACTCGGGGCTGACCGATCAGCCCCAGCATTTT.

The rearrangement links TRBV5-1 to TRBJ2-3, with TRBD2 matching 13 bases. The CDR3 is made up of 16 amino acids. From germline, CDR1 is SGHRS and CDR2 YFSETQ. With 2 bases clipped from V and 4 bases from J, the junction kept 4 bases outside the gene matches. The CDR3 nucleotides are TGCGCCAGCAGCTTCAGTGGGACTAGCGGGGCAGATACGCAGTATTTT. This translates into CASSFSGTSGADTQYF.